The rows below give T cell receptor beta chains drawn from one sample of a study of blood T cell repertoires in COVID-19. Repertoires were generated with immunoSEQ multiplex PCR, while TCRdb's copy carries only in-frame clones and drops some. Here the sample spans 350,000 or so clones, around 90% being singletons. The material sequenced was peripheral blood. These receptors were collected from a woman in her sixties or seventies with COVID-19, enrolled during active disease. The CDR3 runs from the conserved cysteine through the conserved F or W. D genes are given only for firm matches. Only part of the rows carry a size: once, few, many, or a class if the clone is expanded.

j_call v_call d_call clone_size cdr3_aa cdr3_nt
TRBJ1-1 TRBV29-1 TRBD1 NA CSVEGTEENTEAFF TGCAGCGTTGAGGGGACAGAGGAGAACACTGAAGCTTTCTTT
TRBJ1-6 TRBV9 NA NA CASSVAVGRGSPLHF TGTGCCAGCAGCGTAGCAGTGGGGAGGGGTTCACCCCTCCACTTT
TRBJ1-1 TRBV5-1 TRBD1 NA CASSSGTVMNTEAFF TGCGCCAGCAGCTCAGGGACAGTTATGAACACTGAAGCTTTCTTT
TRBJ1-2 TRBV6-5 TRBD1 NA CASSYGGDRGSYGYTF TGTGCCAGCAGTTACGGGGGGGACAGGGGTAGCTATGGCTACACCTTC
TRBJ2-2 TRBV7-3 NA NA CASSFPRDRRKNTGELFF TGTGCCAGCAGCTTCCCGCGGGACAGACGAAAGAACACCGGGGAGCTGTTTTTT
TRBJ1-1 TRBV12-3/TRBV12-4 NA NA CASSLSPTAEAFF TGTGCCAGCAGTCTGTCCCCGACAGCTGAAGCTTTCTTT
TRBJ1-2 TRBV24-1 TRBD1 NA CATSQSGTVYGYTF TGTGCCACCAGTCAGAGTGGGACAGTATATGGCTACACCTTC
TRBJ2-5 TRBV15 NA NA CATSRTRTPQETQYF TGTGCCACCAGCAGGACAAGGACACCCCAAGAGACCCAGTACTTC
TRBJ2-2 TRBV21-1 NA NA CANDRENTGELFF TGTGCCAACGACAGAGAGAACACCGGGGAGCTGTTTTTT
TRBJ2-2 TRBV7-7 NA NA CASSLGAGRNTGELFF TGTGCCAGCAGCTTAGGGGCGGGGAGAAACACCGGGGAGCTGTTTTTT
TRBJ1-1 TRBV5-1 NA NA CASSSGGGLNTEAFF TGCGCCAGCAGCTCCGGGGGTGGGTTGAACACTGAAGCTTTCTTT
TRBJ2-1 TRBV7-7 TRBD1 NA CASSPRDRGYNEQFF TGTGCCAGCAGCCCGAGGGACAGGGGATACAATGAGCAGTTCTTC
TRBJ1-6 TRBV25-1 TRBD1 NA CASSEQGVGSPLHF TGTGCCAGCAGTGAACAGGGGGTAGGGTCACCCCTCCACTTT
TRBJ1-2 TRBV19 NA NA CASTDTRYGYTF TGTGCCAGTACCGACACAAGATATGGCTACACCTTC
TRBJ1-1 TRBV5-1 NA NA CASSPREGVNTEAFF TGCGCCAGCAGCCCGAGGGAGGGAGTGAACACTGAAGCTTTCTTT
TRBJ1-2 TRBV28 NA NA CASSPQLGGTDYGYTF TGTGCCAGCAGTCCCCAATTGGGGGGAACTGACTATGGCTACACCTTC
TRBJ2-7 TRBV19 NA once CASSISRGLYEQYF TGTGCCAGTAGTATCTCCAGGGGTTTATACGAGCAGTACTTC
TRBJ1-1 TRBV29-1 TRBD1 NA CSVNRGNTEAFF TGCAGCGTTAACAGGGGGAACACTGAAGCTTTCTTT
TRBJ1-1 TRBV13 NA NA CASSTYRAEAFF TGTGCCAGCAGCACCTACAGGGCTGAAGCTTTCTTT
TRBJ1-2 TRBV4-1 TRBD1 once CASSQYQGRGRLSANYGYTF TGCGCCAGCAGCCAGTACCAGGGAAGGGGGCGACTCTCAGCTAACTATGGCTACACCTTC
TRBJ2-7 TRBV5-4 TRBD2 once CASSLGRISGGAFSYEQYF TGTGCCAGCAGCTTGGGGCGGATTAGCGGGGGGGCCTTCTCTTACGAGCAGTACTTC
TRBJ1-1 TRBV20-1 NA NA CSARRLTEAFF TGCAGTGCTAGACGTCTAACTGAAGCTTTCTTT
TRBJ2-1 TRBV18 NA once CASSRLPPSGDDEQFF TGTGCCAGCTCTCGACTTCCCCCCTCGGGGGACGATGAGCAGTTCTTC
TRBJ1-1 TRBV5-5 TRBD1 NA CASSLVTGVDTEAFF TGTGCCAGCAGCTTGGTAACAGGGGTCGACACTGAAGCTTTCTTT
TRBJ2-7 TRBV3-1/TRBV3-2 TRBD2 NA CASSQASGGIHEQYF TGTGCCAGCAGCCAAGCTAGCGGGGGTATCCACGAGCAGTACTTC
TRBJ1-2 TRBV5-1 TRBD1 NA CASSVVGTGNGYTF TGCGCCAGCAGCGTAGTCGGGACAGGGAATGGCTACACCTTC
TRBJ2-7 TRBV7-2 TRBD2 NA CASSLRAGGPYEQYF TGTGCCAGCAGCTTACGAGCGGGGGGGCCTTACGAGCAGTACTTC
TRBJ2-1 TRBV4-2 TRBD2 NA CASSQTRGDYNEQFF TGTGCCAGCAGCCAAACGCGGGGGGACTACAATGAGCAGTTCTTC
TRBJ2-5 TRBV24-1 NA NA CATGSLRGTVETQYF TGTGCCACCGGGAGTCTGCGGGGTACGGTAGAGACCCAGTACTTC
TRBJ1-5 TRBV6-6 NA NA CASSGSQGPIFSNQPQHF TGTGCCAGCAGTGGATCACAGGGTCCGATATTTAGCAATCAGCCCCAGCATTTT
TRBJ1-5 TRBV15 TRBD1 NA CATSRGQALRPQHF TGTGCCACCAGCAGGGGACAGGCCCTTCGGCCCCAGCATTTT
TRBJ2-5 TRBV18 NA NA CASSPRVTQYF TGTGCCAGCTCACCGAGGGTGACCCAGTACTTC
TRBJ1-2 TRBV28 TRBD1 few CASSSTGTGGYTF TGTGCCAGCAGTTCGACAGGGACGGGGGGCTACACCTTC
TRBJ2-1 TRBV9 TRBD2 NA CASSVDSGAYNEQFF TGTGCCAGCAGCGTAGACAGCGGGGCCTACAATGAGCAGTTCTTC
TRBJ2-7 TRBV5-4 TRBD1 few CASSKSTGQGYEQYF TGTGCCAGCAGCAAATCCACGGGACAGGGGTACGAGCAGTACTTC
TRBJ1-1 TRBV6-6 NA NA CASSYSGGARNTEAFF TGTGCCAGCAGTTACTCGGGGGGGGCCAGGAACACTGAAGCTTTCTTT
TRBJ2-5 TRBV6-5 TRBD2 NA CASSRSGGEGETQYF TGTGCCAGCAGTAGGAGCGGGGGGGAAGGGGAGACCCAGTACTTC
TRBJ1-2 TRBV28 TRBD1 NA CASTRPGQGGYGYTF TGTGCCAGCACCAGACCGGGACAGGGGGGCTATGGCTACACCTTC
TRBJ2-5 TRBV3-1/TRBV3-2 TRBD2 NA CASHRLAGESQETQYF TGTGCCAGCCACCGCTTAGCGGGGGAAAGCCAAGAGACCCAGTACTTC
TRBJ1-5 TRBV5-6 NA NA CASSLGGTGNQPQHF TGTGCCAGCAGCTTGGGCGGAACAGGAAACCAGCCCCAGCATTTT
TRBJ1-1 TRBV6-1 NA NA CASSEGTWETGRF TGTGCCAGCAGTGAAGGGACATGGGAAACAGGGCGCTTT
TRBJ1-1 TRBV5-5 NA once CASSWDTQRTEAFF TGTGCCAGCAGCTGGGACACCCAGAGGACTGAAGCTTTCTTT
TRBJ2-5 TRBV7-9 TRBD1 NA CASSSGQLQETQYF TGTGCCAGCAGCTCGGGACAGCTCCAAGAGACCCAGTACTTC
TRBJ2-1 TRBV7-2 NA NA CASSLLNEQFF TGTGCCAGCAGCTTACTGAATGAGCAGTTCTTC
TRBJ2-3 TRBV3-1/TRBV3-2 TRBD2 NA CASQGLAVADTQYF TGTGCCAGTCAGGGACTAGCTGTGGCAGATACGCAGTATTTT
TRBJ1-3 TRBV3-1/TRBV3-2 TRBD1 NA CASSRRDSGNTIYF TGTGCCAGCAGCCGCCGGGACAGTGGAAACACCATATATTTT